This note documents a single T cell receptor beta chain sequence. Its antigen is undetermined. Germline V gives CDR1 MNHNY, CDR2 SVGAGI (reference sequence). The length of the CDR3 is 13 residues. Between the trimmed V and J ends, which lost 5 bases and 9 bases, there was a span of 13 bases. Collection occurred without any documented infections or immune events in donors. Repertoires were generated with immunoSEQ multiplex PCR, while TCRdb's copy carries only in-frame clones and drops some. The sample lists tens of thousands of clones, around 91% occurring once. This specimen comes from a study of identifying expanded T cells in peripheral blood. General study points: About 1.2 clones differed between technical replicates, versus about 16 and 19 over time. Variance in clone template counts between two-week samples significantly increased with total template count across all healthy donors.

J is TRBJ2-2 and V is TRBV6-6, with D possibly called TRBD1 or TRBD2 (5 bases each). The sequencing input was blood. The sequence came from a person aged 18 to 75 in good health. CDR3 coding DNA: TGTGCCAGCAGTCCACCGGGACGTCGGGAGCTGTTTTTT. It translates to CASSPPGRRELFF.